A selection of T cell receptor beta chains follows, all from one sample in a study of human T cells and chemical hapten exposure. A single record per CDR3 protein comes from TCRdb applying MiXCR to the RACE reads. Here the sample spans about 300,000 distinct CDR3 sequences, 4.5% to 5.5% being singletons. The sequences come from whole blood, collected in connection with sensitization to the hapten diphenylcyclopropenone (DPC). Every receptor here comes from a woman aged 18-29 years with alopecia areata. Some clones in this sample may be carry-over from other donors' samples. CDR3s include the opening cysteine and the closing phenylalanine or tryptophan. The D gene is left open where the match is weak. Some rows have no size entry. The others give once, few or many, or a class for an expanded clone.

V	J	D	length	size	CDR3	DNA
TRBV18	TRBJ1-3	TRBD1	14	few	CASSPDRGKNTIYF	TGTGCCAGCTCACCCGACAGGGGAAAAAACACCATATATTTT
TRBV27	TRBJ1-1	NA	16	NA	CASSPRLINRDTEAFF	TGTGCCAGCAGTCCCCGTTTGATCAACAGGGACACTGAAGCTTTCTTT
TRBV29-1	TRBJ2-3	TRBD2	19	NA	CSVERRRRGYIPDPDTQYF	TGCAGCGTTGAAAGGAGGCGGCGGGGGTATATCCCTGACCCAGATACGCAGTATTTT
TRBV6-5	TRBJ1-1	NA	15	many	CASTRDRVLGTEAFF	TGTGCCAGCACAAGGGATCGGGTACTTGGCACTGAAGCTTTCTTT
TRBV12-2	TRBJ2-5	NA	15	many	CASRFRSGDQETQYF	TGTGCAAGTCGCTTCCGGTCGGGGGACCAAGAGACCCAGTACTTC
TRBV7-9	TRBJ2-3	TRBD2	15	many	CASSPGTSTTDTQYF	TGTGCCAGCAGCCCGGGGACTAGCACCACAGATACGCAGTATTTT
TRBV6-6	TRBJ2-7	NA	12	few	CASKDGDYEQYF	TGTGCCAGCAAAGACGGAGACTACGAGCAGTACTTC
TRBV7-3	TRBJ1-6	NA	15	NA	CASSNGAGGGSPLHF	TGTGCCAGCAGCAATGGGGCGGGCGGAGGTTCACCCCTCCACTTT
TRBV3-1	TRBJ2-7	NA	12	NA	CASSYGHNEQYF	TGTGCCAGCAGCTACGGGCACAACGAGCAGTACTTC
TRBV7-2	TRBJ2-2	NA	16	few	CASSPRGSMNTGELFF	TGTGCCAGCAGCCCCAGAGGGTCGATGAACACCGGGGAGCTGTTTTTT
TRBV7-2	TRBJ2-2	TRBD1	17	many	CASSHPPGQGNTGELFF	TGTGCCAGCAGCCATCCGCCGGGACAGGGGAACACCGGGGAGCTGTTTTTT
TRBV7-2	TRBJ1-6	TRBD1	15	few	CASSTDRVYNSPLHF	TGTGCCAGCAGCACCGACAGGGTCTATAATTCACCCCTCCACTTT
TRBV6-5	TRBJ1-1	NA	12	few	CASSRYMGEAFF	TGTGCCAGCAGCAGATACATGGGTGAAGCTTTCTTT
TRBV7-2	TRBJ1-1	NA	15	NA	CASSLAPASTTEAFF	TGTGCCAGCAGCTTAGCTCCGGCGTCGACCACTGAAGCTTTCTTT
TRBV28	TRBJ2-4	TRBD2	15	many	CASSLTPSGGVIQYF	TGTGCCAGCAGTTTAACACCCAGCGGGGGGGTCATTCAGTACTTC
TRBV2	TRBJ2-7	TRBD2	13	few	CATDAGGAYEQYF	TGTGCCACCGACGCGGGGGGGGCCTACGAGCAGTACTTC
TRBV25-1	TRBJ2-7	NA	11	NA	CASSASRKAHF	TGTGCCAGCAGTGCTAGCAGGAAGGCACACTTC
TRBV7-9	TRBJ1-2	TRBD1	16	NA	CASSLEPLGQGDGYTF	TGTGCCAGCAGCTTAGAACCTTTAGGACAGGGAGACGGCTACACCTTC
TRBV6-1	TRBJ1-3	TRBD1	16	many	CARPTTGARSGNTIYF	TGTGCCAGACCCACGACAGGGGCCCGCTCTGGAAACACCATATATTTT
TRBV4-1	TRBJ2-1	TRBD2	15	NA	CASSHSTSGVYEQFF	TGCGCCAGCAGCCATTCTACTAGCGGGGTTTATGAGCAGTTCTTC
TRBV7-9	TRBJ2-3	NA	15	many	CASSFTPDLADTQYF	TGTGCCAGCAGCTTTACCCCGGACTTAGCAGATACGCAGTATTTT
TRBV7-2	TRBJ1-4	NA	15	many	CASSLEGLGNEKLFF	TGTGCCAGCAGCTTAGAGGGGCTTGGAAATGAAAAACTGTTTTTT
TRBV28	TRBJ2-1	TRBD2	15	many	CASRMTSLGGDEQFF	TGTGCCAGCAGAATGACTAGCTTGGGAGGCGATGAGCAGTTCTTC
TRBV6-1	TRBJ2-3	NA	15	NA	CASLWDSSGPGTQYF	TGTGCCAGCTTATGGGACTCCTCAGGGCCGGGTACGCAGTATTTT
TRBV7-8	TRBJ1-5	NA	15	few	CASSLIAGNRQPQHF	TGTGCCAGCAGCTTAATTGCCGGGAATAGGCAGCCCCAGCATTTT
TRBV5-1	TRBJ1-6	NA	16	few	CASSRSGNSYNSPLHF	TGCGCCAGCAGCCGTTCAGGAAACTCCTATAATTCACCCCTCCACTTT
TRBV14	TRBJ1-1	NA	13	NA	CASSHRADREAFF	TGTGCCAGCAGCCACCGGGCGGATCGTGAAGCTTTCTTT
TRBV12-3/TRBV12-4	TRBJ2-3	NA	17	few	CASSQPRGGVNTDTQYF	TGTGCCAGCAGTCAACCCCGTGGGGGAGTCAACACAGATACGCAGTATTTT
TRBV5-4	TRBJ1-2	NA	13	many	CASSLETDYGYTF	TGTGCCAGCAGCTTGGAGACAGACTATGGCTACACCTTC
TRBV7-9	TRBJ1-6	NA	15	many	CASSLSRGYNSPLHF	TGTGCCAGCAGCTTAAGTCGAGGTTACAATTCACCCCTCCACTTT
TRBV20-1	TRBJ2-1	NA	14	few	CSARDRRAYNEQFF	TGCAGTGCTAGAGATCGTCGAGCTTACAATGAGCAGTTCTTC
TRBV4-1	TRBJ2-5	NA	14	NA	CASSRYRGGETQYF	TGCGCCAGCAGCCGATACAGGGGAGGAGAGACCCAGTACTTC
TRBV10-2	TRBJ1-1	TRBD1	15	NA	CASKAGTGPNTEAFF	TGCGCCAGCAAGGCCGGGACAGGGCCGAACACTGAAGCTTTCTTT
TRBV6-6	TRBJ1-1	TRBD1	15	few	CASSGGLIVNTEAFF	TGTGCCAGCTCAGGGGGCCTGATTGTGAACACTGAAGCTTTCTTT
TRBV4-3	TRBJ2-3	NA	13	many	CASSQEIADTQYF	TGCGCCAGCAGCCAGGAAATCGCAGATACGCAGTATTTT
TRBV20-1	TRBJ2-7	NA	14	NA	CSARTGTYSYEQYF	TGCAGTGCTCGAACCGGGACTTACTCCTACGAGCAGTACTTC
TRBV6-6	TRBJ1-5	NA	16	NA	CASSSVPGTVFQPQHF	TGTGCCAGCAGTTCCGTCCCCGGCACAGTGTTTCAGCCCCAGCATTTT
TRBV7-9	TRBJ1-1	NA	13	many	CASNFGDSPAAFF	TGTGCCAGCAACTTCGGAGACTCCCCCGCAGCTTTCTTT
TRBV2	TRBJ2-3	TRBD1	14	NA	CASSPGTGPDTQYF	TGTGCCAGCAGTCCAGGGACAGGGCCAGATACGCAGTATTTT
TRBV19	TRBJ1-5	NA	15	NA	CASSALVGDVQPQHF	TGTGCCAGTAGTGCCCTTGTGGGAGACGTTCAGCCCCAGCATTTT
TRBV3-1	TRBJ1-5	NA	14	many	CASSQGAEGAPQHF	TGTGCCAGCAGCCAAGGTGCGGAGGGTGCGCCCCAGCATTTT
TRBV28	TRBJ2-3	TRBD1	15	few	CASSVGTGRSDTQYF	TGTGCCAGCAGTGTAGGGACAGGGAGAAGTGATACGCAGTATTTT
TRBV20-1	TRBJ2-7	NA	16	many	CSARDFVGLLDYEQYF	TGCAGTGCTAGAGATTTTGTGGGCCTCCTCGACTACGAGCAGTACTTC
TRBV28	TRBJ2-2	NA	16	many	CASSYDRGPNTGELFF	TGTGCCAGCAGTTACGACCGGGGGCCGAACACCGGGGAGCTGTTTTTT
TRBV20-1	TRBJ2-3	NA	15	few	CSARAGLGFTDTQYF	TGCAGTGCTAGGGCGGGGTTAGGATTTACAGATACGCAGTATTTT
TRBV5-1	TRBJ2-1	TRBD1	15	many	CASRTEGASYNEQFF	TGCGCCAGCAGAACTGAGGGGGCCTCCTACAATGAGCAGTTCTTC
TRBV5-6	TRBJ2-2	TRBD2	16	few	CASSLWTSSSRGELFF	TGTGCCAGCAGCTTGTGGACTAGCAGTTCAAGGGGGGAGCTGTTTTTT
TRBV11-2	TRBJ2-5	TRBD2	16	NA	CASSSHGLAGGETQYF	TGTGCCAGCAGCTCCCACGGTCTAGCGGGGGGAGAGACCCAGTACTTC
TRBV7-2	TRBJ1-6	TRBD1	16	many	CASSRDRAYGNSPLHF	TGTGCCAGCAGCCGGGACAGGGCATACGGCAATTCACCCCTCCACTTT
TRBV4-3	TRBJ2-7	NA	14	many	CASSLTTGDYEQYF	TGCGCCAGCAGCCTTACGACAGGAGACTACGAGCAGTACTTC
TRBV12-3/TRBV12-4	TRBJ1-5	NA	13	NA	CASTAGSVQPQHF	TGTGCCAGCACGGCCGGGTCCGTGCAGCCCCAGCATTTT
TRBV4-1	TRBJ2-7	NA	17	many	CASSQDETGPSSYEQYF	TGCGCCAGCAGCCAAGATGAGACAGGTCCTAGCTCCTACGAGCAGTACTTC
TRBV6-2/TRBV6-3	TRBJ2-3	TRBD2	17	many	CASARLTSGGQTDTQYF	TGTGCCAGCGCTAGACTAACTAGCGGGGGACAGACAGATACGCAGTATTTT
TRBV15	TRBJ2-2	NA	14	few	CATSDSDSAGELFF	TGTGCCACCAGCGACTCGGACAGCGCCGGGGAGCTGTTTTTT
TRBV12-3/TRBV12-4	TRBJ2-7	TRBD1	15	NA	CASSRGQGRGDEQYF	TGTGCCAGCAGCCGAGGACAGGGCCGAGGGGACGAGCAGTACTTC
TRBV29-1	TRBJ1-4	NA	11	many	CSVDRNEKLFF	TGCAGCGTAGACAGGAATGAAAAACTGTTTTTT
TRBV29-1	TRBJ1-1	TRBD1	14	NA	CSVEGDRVEAEAFF	TGCAGCGTGGAGGGGGACAGGGTGGAGGCTGAAGCTTTCTTT